This T cell receptor (beta chain) came from a study of Graves' ophthalmopathy and Graves' hyperthyroidism. Regarding the study as a whole: The model flagged ophthalmopathy progression at approximately 66% sensitivity and around 72% specificity. Most expanded thyroid clonotypes above 0.001 frequency also appeared in blood.

Additional autoimmune diseases, uncontrolled infections, pregnancy or lactation disqualified patients. The diagnosis was founded upon clinical symptoms, serum thyroxine, TRAb, thyroid ultrasound and orbital computed tomography. Beta-chain TCR CDR3 regions were amplified from RNA transcripts. The library came from an HTBI-primed first-round RT-PCR and a second-round multiplex PCR. MiXCR was run by TCRdb on the multiplex PCR reads, yielding one entry per CDR3 protein. The repertoire holds approximately 480,000 distinct CDR3 sequences, with around 14% as singletons. V gave up 1 base and J gave up 2 bases, with 18 bases separating them. Germline CDR1 is SGHAT and CDR2 is FQNNGV. The CDR3 runs to 18 residues. This clonotype was recorded a few times. The antigen remains undetermined.

Sequenced input: blood. This receptor was identified in a woman in her twenties or thirties with Graves' ophthalmopathy. J is TRBJ2-4 and V is TRBV11-2; possible D gene TRBD2, 5 bases. For the CDR3, the DNA is TGTGCCAGCAGCTTAGTACCGGGGTCCCTGGGAACCAAAAACATTCAGTACTTC. This sequence encodes CASSLVPGSLGTKNIQYF.